The clone carrying this T cell receptor beta chain was detected only a few times. Antigen: not known. This record comes from a study of T cell repertoires in cytomegalovirus infection. On the study more broadly: Both a matching HLA type and CMV infection were indicated by public TCR beta signatures.

Notes on the study in general: Identification of carriers of CMV plus the relevant HLA was performed using cumulative public TCR beta family frequency. Dominant in the ex vivo response were TCR beta clonotypes restricted by HLA-C and specific for CMV.

Germline assignment: CDR1 SGHVS and CDR2 FNYEAQ. The CDR3 is made up of 11 amino acids. The V and J ends lost 7 bases and 5 bases respectively, with 5 bases between them. TCRdb re-called the reads through MiXCR, storing one row per CDR3 protein. Of a few hundred thousand distinct CDR3 sequences in the sample, about a sixth are singletons; the top ten hold around 12%. Source material: PBMCs. This receptor was identified in a human donor in good health (CMV status not recorded). Some clones in this sample may be carry-over from other donors' samples. The chain couples TRBV7-6 to TRBJ2-2; no reliable D call. The CDR3 protein is CASIGTGELFF. CDR3 coding DNA: TGTGCCAGCATAGGGACCGGGGAGCTGTTTTTT.